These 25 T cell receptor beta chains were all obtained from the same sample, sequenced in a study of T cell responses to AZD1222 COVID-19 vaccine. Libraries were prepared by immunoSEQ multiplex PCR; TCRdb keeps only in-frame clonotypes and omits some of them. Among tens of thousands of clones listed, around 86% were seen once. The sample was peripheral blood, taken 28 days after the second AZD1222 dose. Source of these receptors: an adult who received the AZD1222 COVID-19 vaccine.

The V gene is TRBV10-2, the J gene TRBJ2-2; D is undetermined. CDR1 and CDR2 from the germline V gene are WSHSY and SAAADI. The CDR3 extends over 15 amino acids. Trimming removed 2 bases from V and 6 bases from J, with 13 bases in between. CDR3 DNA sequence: TGCGCCAGCAGTGAGCGGCAGACACGGGCCGGGGAGCTGTTTTTT. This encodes CASSERQTRAGELFF.

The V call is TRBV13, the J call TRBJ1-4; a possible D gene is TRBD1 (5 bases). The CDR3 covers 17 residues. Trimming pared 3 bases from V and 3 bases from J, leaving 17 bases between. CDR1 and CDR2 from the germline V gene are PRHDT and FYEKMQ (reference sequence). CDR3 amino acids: CASSLGRNIPANEKLFF. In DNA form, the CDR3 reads TGTGCCAGCAGCTTGGGACGGAATATACCGGCTAATGAAAAACTGTTTTTT.

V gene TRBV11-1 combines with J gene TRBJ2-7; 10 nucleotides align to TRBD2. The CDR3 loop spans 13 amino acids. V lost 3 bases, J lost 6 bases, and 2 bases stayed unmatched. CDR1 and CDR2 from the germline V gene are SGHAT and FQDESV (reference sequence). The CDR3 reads CASSFGLAVEQYF. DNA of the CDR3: TGTGCCAGCAGCTTTGGACTAGCGGTCGAGCAGTACTTC.

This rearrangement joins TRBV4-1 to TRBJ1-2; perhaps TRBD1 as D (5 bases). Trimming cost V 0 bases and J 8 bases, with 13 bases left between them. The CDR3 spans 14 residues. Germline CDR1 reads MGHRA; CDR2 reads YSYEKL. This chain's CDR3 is CASSQDQQGGGYTF. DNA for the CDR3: TGCGCCAGCAGCCAAGATCAGCAGGGCGGAGGCTACACCTTC.

In DNA, the CDR3 is TGTGCCAGCAGCTTAAGCCTAGCGGGCGCCTACAATGAGCAGTTCTTC. It translates to CASSLSLAGAYNEQFF. The rearrangement joins TRBV7-2 to TRBJ2-1; TRBD2 aligns across 8 bases. The CDR3 extends over 16 amino acids. Per germline, CDR1 SGHTA and CDR2 FQGNSA. With 2 bases clipped from V and 2 bases from J, the junction kept 5 bases outside the gene matches.

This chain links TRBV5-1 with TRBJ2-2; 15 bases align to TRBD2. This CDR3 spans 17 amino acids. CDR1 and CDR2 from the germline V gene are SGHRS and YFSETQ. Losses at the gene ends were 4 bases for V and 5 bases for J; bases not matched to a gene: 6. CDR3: CASSPSGTSGGTGELFF. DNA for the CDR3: TGCGCCAGCAGCCCCTCCGGGACTAGCGGGGGGACCGGGGAGCTGTTTTTT.

The CDR3 bases are TGTGCCAGCAGTCGTAACTCTGGAAACACCATATATTTT. Encoded protein: CASSRNSGNTIYF. The chain carries TRBV6-2 or TRBV6-3 and TRBJ1-3; no clear D gene. V shed 5 bases and J shed 0 bases, with 5 bases lying between them. Germline V gene data show CDR1 as MNHEY and CDR2 as SVGEGT. This CDR3 spans 13 amino acids.

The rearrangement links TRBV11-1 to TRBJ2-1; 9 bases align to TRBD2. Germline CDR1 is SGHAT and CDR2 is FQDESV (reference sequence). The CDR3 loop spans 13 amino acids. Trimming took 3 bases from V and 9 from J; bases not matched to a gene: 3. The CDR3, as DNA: TGTGCCAGCAGCTTGGAGCGGGGGGTTGAGCAGTTCTTC. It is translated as CASSLERGVEQFF.

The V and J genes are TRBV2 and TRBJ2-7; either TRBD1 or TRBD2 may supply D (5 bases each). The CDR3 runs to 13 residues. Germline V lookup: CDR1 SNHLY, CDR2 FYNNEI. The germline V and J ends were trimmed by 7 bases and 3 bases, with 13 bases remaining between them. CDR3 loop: CASTRDGNYEQYF. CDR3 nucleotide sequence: TGTGCCAGCACCCGGGACGGCAACTACGAGCAGTACTTC.

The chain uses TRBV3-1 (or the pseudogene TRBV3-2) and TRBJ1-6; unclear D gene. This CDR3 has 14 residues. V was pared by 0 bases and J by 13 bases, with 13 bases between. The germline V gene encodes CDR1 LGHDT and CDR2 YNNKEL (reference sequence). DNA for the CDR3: TGTGCCAGCAGCCAAGAATCAAGGTCGACGCCCCTCCACTTT. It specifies CASSQESRSTPLHF.

The CDR3 nucleotides are TGCGCCAGCAGTGAGATTGCAGGCTCTGGAAACACCATATATTTT. Protein product: CASSEIAGSGNTIYF. This chain connects TRBV10-2 to TRBJ1-3; D is undetermined. The CDR3 is 15 residues long. Trimming took 2 bases from V and 0 from J, leaving 8 bases between them. The germline V gene encodes CDR1 WSHSY and CDR2 SAAADI.

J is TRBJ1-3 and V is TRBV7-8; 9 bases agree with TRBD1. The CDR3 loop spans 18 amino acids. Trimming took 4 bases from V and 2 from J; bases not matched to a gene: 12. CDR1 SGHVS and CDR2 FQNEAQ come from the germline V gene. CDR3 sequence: CASSSGPDRGQTGNTIYF. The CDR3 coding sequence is TGTGCCAGCAGCTCAGGACCGGACAGGGGACAGACTGGAAACACCATATATTTT.

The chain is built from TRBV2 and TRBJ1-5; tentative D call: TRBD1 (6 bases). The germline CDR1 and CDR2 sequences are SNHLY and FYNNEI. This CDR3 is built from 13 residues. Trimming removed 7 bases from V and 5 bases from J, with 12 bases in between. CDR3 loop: CASNRQADQPQHF. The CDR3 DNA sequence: TGTGCCAGCAATCGACAGGCGGATCAGCCCCAGCATTTT.

The CDR3 DNA reads as TGTGCCAGTAGTATTGGGCGGCCTAAGGGCTACACCTTC. It encodes CASSIGRPKGYTF. This chain uses TRBV19 with TRBJ1-2; D ambiguous. There are 13 residues in the CDR3. V was trimmed by 3 bases and J by 8 bases, leaving 13 bases between them. CDR1 and CDR2 from the germline V gene are LNHDA and SQIVND (reference sequence).

This CDR3 reads CASSLGQSGNTIYF. The CDR3 DNA sequence: TGTGCCAGCAGTTTGGGGCAGTCTGGAAACACCATATATTTT. This rearrangement joins TRBV6-6 to TRBJ1-3; perhaps TRBD1 as D (5 bases). The CDR3 contains 14 residues. The germline CDR1 and CDR2 sequences are MNHNY and SVGAGI (reference sequence). Trimming took off 4 bases at V and 1 base at J, with 8 bases between the two ends.

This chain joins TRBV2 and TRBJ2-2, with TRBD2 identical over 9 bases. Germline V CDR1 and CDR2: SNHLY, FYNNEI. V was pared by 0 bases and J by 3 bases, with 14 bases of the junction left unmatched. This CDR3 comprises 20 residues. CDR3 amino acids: CASSEAGSGGFYYYTGELFF. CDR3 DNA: TGTGCCAGCAGTGAAGCGGGTAGCGGGGGCTTCTATTATTACACCGGGGAGCTGTTTTTT.

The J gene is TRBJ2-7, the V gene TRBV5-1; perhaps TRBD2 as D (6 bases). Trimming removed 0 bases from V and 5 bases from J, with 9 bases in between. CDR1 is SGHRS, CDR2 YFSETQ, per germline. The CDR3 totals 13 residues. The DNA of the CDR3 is TGCGCCAGCAGCTTGGGTAGCGGTAACGAGCAGTACTTC. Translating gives CASSLGSGNEQYF. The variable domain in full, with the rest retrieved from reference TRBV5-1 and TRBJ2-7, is KAGVTQTPRYLIKTRGQQVTLSCSPISGHRSVSWYQQTPGQGLQFLFEYFSETQRNKGNFPGRFSGRQFSNSRSEMNVSTLELGDSALYLCASSLGSGNEQYFGPGTRLTVT.

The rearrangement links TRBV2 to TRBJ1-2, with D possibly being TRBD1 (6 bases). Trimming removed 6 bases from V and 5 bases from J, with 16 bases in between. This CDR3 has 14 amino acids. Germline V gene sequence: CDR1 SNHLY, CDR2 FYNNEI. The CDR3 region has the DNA TGTGCCAGCAGCGACTTGGGGGGGGCGTATGGCTACACCTTC. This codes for CASSDLGGAYGYTF.

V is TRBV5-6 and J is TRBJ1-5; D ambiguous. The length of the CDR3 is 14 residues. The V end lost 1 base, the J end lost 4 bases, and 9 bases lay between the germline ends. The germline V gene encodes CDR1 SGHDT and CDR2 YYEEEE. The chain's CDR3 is CASSLFFQNQPQHF. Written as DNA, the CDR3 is TGTGCCAGCAGCTTGTTCTTCCAGAATCAGCCCCAGCATTTT.

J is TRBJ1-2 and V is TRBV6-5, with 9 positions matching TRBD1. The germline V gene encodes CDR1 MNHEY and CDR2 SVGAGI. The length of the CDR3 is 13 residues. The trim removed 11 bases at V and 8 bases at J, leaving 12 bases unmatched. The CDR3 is CASALDRGRGYTF. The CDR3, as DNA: TGTGCCTCAGCTTTGGACAGGGGTCGGGGCTACACCTTC.

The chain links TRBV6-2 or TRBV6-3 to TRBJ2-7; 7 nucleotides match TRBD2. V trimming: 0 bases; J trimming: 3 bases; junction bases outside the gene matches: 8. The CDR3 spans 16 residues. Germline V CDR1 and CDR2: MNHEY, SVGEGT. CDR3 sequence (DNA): TGTGCCAGCAGTTACTCGTTGCTAGCGGTTATCTACGAGCAGTACTTC. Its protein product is CASSYSLLAVIYEQYF.

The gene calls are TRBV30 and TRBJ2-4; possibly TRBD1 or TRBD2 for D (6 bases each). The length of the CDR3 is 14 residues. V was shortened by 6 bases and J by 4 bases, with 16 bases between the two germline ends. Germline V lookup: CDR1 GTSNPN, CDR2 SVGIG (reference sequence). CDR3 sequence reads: CACIPSGAKNIQYF. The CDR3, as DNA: TGTGCCTGTATTCCCTCGGGGGCTAAAAACATTCAGTACTTC.

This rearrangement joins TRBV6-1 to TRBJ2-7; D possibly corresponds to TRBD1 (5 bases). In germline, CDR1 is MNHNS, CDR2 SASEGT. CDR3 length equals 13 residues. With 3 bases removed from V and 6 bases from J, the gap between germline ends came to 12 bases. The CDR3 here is CASSDAGNREQYF. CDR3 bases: TGTGCCAGCAGTGATGCAGGGAATCGCGAGCAGTACTTC.

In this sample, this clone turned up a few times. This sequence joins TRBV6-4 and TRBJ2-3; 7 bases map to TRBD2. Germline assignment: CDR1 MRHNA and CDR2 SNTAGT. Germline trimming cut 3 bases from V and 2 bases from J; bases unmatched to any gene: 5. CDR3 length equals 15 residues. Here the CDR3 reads CASSERGLATDTQYF. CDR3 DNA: TGTGCCAGCAGTGAGCGGGGGTTAGCCACAGATACGCAGTATTTT.

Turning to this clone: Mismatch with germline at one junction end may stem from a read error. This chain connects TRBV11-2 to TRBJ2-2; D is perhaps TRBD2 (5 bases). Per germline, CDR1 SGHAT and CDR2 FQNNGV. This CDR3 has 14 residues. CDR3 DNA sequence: TGTGCCAGCAGTTTAGCGAGGGAGTACGGGGAGCTGTTTTTT. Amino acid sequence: CASSLAREYGELFF.